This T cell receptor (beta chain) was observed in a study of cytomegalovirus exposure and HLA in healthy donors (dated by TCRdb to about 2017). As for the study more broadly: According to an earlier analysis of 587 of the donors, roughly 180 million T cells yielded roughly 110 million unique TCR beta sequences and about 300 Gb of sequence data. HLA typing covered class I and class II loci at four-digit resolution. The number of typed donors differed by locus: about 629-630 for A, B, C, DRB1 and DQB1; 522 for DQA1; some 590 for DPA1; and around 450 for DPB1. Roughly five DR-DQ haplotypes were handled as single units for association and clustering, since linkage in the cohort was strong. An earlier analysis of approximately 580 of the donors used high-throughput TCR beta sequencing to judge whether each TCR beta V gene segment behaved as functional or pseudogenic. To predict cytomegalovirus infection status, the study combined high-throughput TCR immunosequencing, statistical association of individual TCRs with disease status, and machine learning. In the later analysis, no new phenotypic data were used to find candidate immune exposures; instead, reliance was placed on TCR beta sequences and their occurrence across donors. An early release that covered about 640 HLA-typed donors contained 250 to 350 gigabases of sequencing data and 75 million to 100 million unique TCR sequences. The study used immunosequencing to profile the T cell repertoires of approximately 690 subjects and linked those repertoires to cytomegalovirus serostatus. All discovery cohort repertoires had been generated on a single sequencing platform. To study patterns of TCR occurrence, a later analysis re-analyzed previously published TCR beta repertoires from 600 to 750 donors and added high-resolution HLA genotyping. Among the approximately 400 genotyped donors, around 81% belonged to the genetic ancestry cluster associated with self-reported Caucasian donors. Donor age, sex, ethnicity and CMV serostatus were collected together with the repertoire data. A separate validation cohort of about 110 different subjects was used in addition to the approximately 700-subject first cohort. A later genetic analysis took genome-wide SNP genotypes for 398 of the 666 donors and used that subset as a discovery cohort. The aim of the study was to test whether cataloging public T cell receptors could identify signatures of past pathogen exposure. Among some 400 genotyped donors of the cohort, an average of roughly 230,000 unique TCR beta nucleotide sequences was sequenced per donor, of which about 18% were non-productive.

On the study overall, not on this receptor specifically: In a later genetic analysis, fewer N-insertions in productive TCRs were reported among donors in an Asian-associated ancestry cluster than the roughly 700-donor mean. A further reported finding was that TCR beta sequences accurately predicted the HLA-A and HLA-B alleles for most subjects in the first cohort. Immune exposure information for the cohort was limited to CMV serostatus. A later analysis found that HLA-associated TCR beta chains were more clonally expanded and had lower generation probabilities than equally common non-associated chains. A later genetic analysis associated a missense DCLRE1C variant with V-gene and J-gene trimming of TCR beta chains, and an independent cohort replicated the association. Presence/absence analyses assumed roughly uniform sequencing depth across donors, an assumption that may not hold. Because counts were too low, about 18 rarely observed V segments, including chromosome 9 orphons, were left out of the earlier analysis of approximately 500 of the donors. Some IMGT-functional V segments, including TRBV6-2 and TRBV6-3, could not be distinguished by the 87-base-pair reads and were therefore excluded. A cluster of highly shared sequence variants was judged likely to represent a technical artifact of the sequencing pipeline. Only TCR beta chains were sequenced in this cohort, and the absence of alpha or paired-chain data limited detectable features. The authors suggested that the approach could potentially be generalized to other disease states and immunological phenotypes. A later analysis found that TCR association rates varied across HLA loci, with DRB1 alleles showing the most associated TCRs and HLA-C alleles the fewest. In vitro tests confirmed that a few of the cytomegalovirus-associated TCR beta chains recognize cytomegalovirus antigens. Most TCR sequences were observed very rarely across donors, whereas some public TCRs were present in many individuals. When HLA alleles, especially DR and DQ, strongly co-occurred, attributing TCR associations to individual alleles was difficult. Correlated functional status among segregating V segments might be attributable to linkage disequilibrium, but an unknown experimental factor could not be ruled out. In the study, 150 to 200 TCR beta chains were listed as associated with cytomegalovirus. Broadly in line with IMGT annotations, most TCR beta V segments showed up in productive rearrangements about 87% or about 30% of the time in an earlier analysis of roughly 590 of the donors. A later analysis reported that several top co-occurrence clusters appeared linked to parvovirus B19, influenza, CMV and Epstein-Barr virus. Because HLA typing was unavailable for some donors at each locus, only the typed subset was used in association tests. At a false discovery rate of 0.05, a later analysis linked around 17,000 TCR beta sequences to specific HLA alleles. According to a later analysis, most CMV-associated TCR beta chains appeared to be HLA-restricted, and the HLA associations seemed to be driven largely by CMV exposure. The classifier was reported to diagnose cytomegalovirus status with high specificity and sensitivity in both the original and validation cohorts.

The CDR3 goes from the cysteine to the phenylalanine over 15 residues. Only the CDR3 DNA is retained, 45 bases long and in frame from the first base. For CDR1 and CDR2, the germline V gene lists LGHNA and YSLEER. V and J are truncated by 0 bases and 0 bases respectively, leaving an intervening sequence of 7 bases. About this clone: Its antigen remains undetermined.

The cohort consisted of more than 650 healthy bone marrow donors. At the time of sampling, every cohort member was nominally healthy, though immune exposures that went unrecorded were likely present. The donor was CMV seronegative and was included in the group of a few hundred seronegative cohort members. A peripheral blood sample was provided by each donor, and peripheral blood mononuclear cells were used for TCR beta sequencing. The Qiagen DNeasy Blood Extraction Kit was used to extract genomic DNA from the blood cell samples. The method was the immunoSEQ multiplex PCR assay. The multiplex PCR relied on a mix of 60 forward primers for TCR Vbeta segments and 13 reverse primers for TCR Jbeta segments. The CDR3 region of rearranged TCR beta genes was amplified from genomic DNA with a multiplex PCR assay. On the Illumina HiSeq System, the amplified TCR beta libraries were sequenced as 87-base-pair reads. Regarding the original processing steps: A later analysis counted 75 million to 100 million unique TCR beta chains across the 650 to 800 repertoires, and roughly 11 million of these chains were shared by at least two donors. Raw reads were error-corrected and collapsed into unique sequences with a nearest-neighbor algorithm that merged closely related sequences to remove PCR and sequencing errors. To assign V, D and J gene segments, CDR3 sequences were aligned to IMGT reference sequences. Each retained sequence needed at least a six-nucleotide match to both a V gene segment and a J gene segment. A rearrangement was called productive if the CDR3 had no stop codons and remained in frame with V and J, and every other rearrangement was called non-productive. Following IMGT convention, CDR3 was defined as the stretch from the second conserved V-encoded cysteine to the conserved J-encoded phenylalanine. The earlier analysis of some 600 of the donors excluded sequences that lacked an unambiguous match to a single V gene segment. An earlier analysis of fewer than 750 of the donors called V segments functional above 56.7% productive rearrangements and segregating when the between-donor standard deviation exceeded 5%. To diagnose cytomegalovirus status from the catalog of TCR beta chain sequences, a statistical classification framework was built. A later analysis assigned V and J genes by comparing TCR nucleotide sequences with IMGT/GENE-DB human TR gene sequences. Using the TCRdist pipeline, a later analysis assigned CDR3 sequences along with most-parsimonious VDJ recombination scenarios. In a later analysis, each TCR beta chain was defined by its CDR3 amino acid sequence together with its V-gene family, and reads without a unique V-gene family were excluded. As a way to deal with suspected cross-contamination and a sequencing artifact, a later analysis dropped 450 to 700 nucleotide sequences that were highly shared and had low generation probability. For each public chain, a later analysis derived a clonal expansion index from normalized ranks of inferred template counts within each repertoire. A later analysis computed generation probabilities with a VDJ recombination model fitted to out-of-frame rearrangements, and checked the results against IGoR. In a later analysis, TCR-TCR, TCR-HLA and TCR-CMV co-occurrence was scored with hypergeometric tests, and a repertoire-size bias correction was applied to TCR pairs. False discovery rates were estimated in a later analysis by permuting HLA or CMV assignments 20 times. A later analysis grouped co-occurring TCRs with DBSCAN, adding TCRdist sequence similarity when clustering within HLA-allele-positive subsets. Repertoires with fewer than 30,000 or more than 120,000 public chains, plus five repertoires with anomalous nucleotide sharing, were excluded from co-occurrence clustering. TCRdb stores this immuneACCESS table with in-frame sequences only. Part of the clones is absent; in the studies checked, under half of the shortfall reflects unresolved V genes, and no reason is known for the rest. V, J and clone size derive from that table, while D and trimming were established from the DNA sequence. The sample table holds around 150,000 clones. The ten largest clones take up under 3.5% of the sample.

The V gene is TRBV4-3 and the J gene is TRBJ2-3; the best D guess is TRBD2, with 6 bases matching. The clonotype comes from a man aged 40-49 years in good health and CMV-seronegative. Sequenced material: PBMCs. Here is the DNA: TGCGCCAGCAGCCAAGAGGGGGGTAGCACAGATACGCAGTATTTT. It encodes CASSQEGGSTDTQYF.